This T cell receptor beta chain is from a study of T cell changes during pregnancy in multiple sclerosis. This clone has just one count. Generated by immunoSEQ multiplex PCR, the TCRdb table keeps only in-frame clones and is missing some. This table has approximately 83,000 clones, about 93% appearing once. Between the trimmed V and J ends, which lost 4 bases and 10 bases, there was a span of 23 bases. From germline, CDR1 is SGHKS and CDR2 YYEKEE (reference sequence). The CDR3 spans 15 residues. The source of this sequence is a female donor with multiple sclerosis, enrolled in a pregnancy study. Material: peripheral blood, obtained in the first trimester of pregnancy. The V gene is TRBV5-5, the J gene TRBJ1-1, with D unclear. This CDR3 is CASSQLPGLSRGAFF. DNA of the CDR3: TGTGCCAGCAGCCAATTACCCGGACTTTCCCGGGGAGCTTTCTTT.